These T cell receptor beta chains were read from a single sample in a study of response to subunit inactivated influenza vaccine. TCRdb reprocessed the RT-PCR reads with MiXCR, giving one entry per CDR3 protein. The data contain about half a million distinct CDR3 sequences, approximately 11% of them singletons. Sequences were derived from PBMCs from blood, sampled 45 days after vaccination. The receptors come from a man aged 50 or older who received an inactivated influenza vaccine. Both conserved end residues are part of each CDR3. Each record gives: V gene, J gene, CDR3 protein.

TRBV4-2	TRBJ2-7	CASSQVSSGSVEQYF
TRBV2	TRBJ2-1	CASSTSNEQFF
TRBV12-3/TRBV12-4	TRBJ1-1	CASSLKMGHQNTEAFF
TRBV7-6	TRBJ2-5	CASSLGTGWQETQYF
TRBV10-1	TRBJ2-2	CASRSGTENTGELFF
TRBV2	TRBJ2-1	CASARGEWTEQFF
TRBV6-2/TRBV6-3	TRBJ2-3	CASSTPGQLTDTQYF
TRBV7-2	TRBJ2-5	CASSLHTVETQYF
TRBV9	TRBJ2-5	CASSVATRGNQETQYF
TRBV10-3	TRBJ2-7	CAISEPISSPDRVIAYEQYF